The present T cell receptor (beta chain) was sequenced within a study of control samples from healthy donors and cancer patients (dated by TCRdb to 2020 to 2022). Library prep was done by the immunoSEQ multiplex PCR assay. TCRdb's version of the immuneACCESS table is confined to in-frame rearrangements and falls short of the full clone set. An unresolved V gene accounts for under half of the shortfall where checked; the remainder is of unknown origin. The sample table contains 70,000 to 95,000 clones; only one count was recorded for roughly 93% of them. Of the sample, roughly 1.3% is held by the ten largest clones. In regard to this clone: No cognate antigen has been identified for it. The record has no base qualities; no much larger clone is one base away.

Taken from the germline V gene, the CDR1 and CDR2 loops are SGHRS and YFSETQ. At the junction V is shortened by 5 bases and J by 0 bases, with 6 bases in between. Including the terminal cysteine and phenylalanine, the CDR3 comprises 14 residues. CDR3 DNA only is kept here, 42 bases in frame from base 1. Sequencing was performed on PBMCs. In this chain, TRBV5-1 is recombined with TRBJ2-6; no D gene is confidently identified. This receptor was identified in a woman in her 40s with lung cancer. The CDR3 region: CASSVISGANVLTF. The nucleotide sequence is TGCGCCAGCAGTGTAATCTCTGGGGCCAACGTCCTGACTTTC.